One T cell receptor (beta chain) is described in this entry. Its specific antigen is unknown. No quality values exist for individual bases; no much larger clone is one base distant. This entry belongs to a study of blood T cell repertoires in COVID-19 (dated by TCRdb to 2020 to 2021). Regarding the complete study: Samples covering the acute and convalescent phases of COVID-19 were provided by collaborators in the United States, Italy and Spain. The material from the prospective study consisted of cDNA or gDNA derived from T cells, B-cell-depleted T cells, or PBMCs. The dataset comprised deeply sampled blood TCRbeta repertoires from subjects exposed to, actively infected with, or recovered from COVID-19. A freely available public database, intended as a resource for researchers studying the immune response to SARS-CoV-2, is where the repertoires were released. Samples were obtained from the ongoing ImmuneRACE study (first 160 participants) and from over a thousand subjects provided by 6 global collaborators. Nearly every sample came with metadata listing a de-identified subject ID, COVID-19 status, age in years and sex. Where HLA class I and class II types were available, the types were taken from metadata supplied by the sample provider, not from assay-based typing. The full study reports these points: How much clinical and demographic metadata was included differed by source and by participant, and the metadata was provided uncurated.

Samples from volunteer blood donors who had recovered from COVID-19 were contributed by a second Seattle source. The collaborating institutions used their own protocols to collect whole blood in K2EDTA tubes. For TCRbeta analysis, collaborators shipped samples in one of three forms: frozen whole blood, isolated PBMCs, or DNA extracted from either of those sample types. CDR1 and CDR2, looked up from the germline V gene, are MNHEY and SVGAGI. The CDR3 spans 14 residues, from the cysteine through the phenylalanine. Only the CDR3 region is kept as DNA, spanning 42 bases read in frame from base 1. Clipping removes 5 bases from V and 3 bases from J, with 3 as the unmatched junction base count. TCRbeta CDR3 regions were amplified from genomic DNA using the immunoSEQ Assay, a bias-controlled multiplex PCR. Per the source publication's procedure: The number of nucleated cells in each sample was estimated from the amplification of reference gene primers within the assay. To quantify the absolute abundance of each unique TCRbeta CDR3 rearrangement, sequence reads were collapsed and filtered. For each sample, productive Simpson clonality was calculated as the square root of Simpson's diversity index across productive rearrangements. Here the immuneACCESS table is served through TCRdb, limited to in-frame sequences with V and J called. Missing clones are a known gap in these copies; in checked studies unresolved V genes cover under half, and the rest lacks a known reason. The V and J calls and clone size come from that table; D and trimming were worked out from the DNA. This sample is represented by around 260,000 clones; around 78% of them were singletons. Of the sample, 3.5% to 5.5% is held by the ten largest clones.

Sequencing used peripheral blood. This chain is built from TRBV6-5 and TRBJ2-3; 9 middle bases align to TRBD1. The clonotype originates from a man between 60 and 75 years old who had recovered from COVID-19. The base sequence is TGTGCCAGCAGTACAGGGGGCGGGACAGATACGCAGTATTTT. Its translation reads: CASSTGGGTDTQYF.